This T cell receptor beta chain was retrieved from a study of cytomegalovirus exposure and HLA in healthy donors. In the PCR, 60 Vbeta and 13 Jbeta primers were used. TCRdb's table, derived via immunoSEQ multiplex PCR, lists solely in-frame clones and lacks some. The table records 98,000 or so clones, roughly three quarters of them present only once. The CDR3 loop spans 15 amino acids. Trimming at V came to 3 bases and at J to 7 bases, leaving 6 bases not matched to a gene. Germline assignment: CDR1 MDHEN and CDR2 SYDVKM. The rearrangement uses TRBV28 and TRBJ2-2; 9 nucleotides line up with TRBD2. Sequences were obtained from PBMCs. The TCR sequence derives from a female donor in good health and CMV-seronegative. The CDR3 is CASSFAGGPGGELFF. DNA of the CDR3: TGTGCCAGCAGTTTTGCGGGAGGGCCGGGCGGGGAGCTGTTTTTT.